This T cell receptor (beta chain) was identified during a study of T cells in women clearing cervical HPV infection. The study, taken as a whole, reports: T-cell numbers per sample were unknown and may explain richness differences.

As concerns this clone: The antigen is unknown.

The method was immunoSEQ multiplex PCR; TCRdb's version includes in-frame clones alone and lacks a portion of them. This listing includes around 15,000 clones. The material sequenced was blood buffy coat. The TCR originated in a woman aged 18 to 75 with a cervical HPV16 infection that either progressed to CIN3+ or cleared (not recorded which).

The sequenced CDR3 bases are TGTGCCAGTAGTATAGAGGACAGGGGCGAG. Amino acid sequence: CASSIEDRGE. The whole CDR3 sequence reads CASSIEDRGEQYF. This chain links TRBV19 with TRBJ2-7, with 9 bases lining up with TRBD1. The read falls 3 residues short of the CDR3 end, and the missing part is taken from the germline J gene. V gave up 0 bases and J gave up 6 bases; unmatched junction bases: 0. The CDR3 contains 13 residues. Germline values: CDR1 LNHDA, CDR2 SQIVND (reference sequence).